The entry that follows covers one T cell receptor beta chain sequence. What it binds is not known. The data derive from a study of CD4+ T cells in melanoma. Whole-study results and caveats: Reportedly, melanoma neoantigen-specific CD4+ T cells showed varied differentiation states. A reported correlation linked neoantigen-specific CD4+ T cells to CD8+, macrophage and B cell function.

Sequenced by immunoSEQ multiplex PCR; TCRdb stores in-frame clones only, minus some. The data contain some 13,000 clones, about 83% of them singletons. The material sequenced was cells from a culture (not recorded whether cultured in vitro). The receptor was isolated from a human donor with melanoma.

CDR3 in amino acids: CASRGRDRDNEQYF. DNA of the CDR3: TGTGCCAGCAGGGGCCGGGACAGGGATAACGAGCAGTACTTC. The chain has TRBV6-1 and TRBJ2-7, with 9 bases that match TRBD1. Losses at the gene ends were 6 bases for V and 5 bases for J; bases not matched to a gene: 8. The germline gives CDR1 MNHNS, CDR2 SASEGT. The CDR3 sequence is 14 residues long.